This paragraph reports one T cell receptor (beta chain). The data stem from a study of shared clonotypes between healthy human individuals. Overall study context: CD8 memory received one plate per donor, CD8 naive two, CD4 memory three and CD4 naive three.

The V end was cut by 1 base, the J end by 6 bases, with 13 bases between. CDR1 is SGHDN and CDR2 is FVKESK in the germline V gene. The CDR3 runs 15 residues. Some clones are missing from TCRdb's copy, which holds only in-frame ones; the method was immunoSEQ multiplex PCR. The sample carries around 550,000 clones, 95% to 97% recorded once. The sample comprised naive CD4+ T cells sorted from blood. Subset specified: CD45RA+ positively selected. The clonotype comes from a woman aged 25 to 39 in good health. This chain uses TRBV14 with TRBJ2-1; D might be TRBD2 (6 bases). DNA for the CDR3: TGTGCCAGCAGCCAAGCCGGGACTTCCGTCAATGAGCAGTTCTTC. Translation gives CASSQAGTSVNEQFF. Filled out from reference TRBV14 and TRBJ2-1, the complete variable domain reads EAGVTQFPSHSVIEKGQTVTLRCDPISGHDNLYWYRRVMGKEIKFLLHFVKESKQDESGMPNNRFLAERTGGTYSTLKVQPAELEDSGVYFCASSQAGTSVNEQFFGPGTRLTVL.